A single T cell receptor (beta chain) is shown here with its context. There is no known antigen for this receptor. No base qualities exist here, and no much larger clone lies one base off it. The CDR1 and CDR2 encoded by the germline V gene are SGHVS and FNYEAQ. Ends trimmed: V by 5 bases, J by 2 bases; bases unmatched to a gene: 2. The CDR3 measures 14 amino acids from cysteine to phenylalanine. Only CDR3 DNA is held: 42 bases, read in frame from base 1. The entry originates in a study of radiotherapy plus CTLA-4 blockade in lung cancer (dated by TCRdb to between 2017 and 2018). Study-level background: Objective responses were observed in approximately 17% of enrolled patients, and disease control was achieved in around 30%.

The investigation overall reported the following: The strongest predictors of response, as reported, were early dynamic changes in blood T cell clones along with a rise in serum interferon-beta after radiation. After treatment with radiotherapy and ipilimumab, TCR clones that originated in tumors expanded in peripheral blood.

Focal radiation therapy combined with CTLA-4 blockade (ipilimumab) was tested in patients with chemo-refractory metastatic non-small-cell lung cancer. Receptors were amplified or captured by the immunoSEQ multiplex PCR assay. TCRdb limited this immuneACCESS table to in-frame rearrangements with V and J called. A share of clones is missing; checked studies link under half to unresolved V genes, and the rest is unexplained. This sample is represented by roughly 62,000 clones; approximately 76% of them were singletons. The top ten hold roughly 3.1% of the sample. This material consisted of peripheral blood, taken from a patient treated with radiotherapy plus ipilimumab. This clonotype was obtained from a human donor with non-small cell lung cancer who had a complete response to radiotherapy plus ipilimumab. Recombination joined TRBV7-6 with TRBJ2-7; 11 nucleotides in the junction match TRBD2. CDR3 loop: CASSLGLAAYEQYF. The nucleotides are TGTGCCAGCAGCCTGGGACTAGCGGCCTACGAGCAGTACTTC.